The entry below describes one T cell receptor (beta chain). Its antigen is currently not known. Nothing much larger sits one base from this clone, and base qualities are not available. The immunoSEQ kit was used, according to the manufacturer's recommendations, to generate TCR beta libraries from genomic DNA. Library preparation used a first multiplex PCR with proprietary primers, then a second PCR adding unique barcodes, with bead cleanups after each round. A kit-provided positive control reaction and a negative control reaction were included in every sample batch. The final libraries underwent checking on an Agilent 4200 TapeStation D1000 ScreenTape, volumetric pooling, and quantification by qPCR. Sequencing ran on an Illumina NextSeq500 with a MidOutput 150-cycle cartridge, using 156 Read1 and 15 Index1 cycles with kit custom primers. The pooled library was loaded at approximately 1 pM, with an approximately 20% PhiX control spiked in. In the original analysis: Vendor-processed data were analyzed in R, with a clonotype defined as all T cells sharing the same CDR3 nucleotide sequence. For clone abundance analyses, frequencies were normalized to the 10,000 most abundant clones per sample. Before analysis, public T cell clones were removed, and these numbered fewer than five per sample on average. Tumor-enriched clonotypes and baseline blood-enriched clonotypes were defined as those with an abundance difference of at least 32-fold between compartments. A beta-binomial differential abundance model was used to identify clonotypes that were expanded or contracted between blood time points. Tumor-blood repertoire similarity was measured with the Baroni-Urbani and Buser coefficient, and groups were compared using two-tailed Wilcoxon tests in R. This immuneACCESS table, as held by TCRdb, lists in-frame sequences with V and J called but not all clones. Of the missing ones, under half trace to an unresolved V gene in checked studies; the others have no known cause. D and trimming were read from the DNA, whereas the V and J calls and clone size are those reported in that table. Here the sample has approximately 83,000 clones; 70% to 90% occur a single time. The top ten clones comprise roughly 8.8% of the sample.

This entry comes from a study of radiation and T cells in renal cell carcinoma (dated by TCRdb to about 2020). Concerning the study at large: In total, fewer than 55 samples, comprising some 25 tumors and around 27 peripheral blood samples, were subjected to TCR beta sequencing. The final blood draw was performed at 4 weeks after radiation, at the same time as nephrectomy. Across all 50 or so samples, several million unique CDR3 nucleotide sequences encoding over 2.5 million unique CDR3 amino acid sequences were identified.

Cut back by 1 base and 4 bases, the V and J ends lie 11 bases apart. Taken from the germline V gene (reference sequence), the CDR1 and CDR2 loops are SGHNT and YYREEE. The CDR3 goes from the cysteine to the phenylalanine over 14 residues. The read is trimmed to its CDR3 DNA, 42 bases read in frame from base 1. Paper-wide results and their limitations: Changes in the blood repertoire were not tracked past 4 weeks after treatment. Because the trial had a single-armed design, the trial could not examine how radiation dose or scheduling affected the TCR repertoire. Because pretreatment tumor biopsies were not available, the baseline intratumoral presence of clonotypes could not be determined. In blood, the top tumor clonotypes increased from baseline to 2 weeks after radiation and then shrank by 4 weeks, which suggests a temporary expansion of tumor-resident clones.

The time point label corresponds to: blood 4 weeks post-SBRT, at nephrectomy. Sample treatment or condition, as interpreted from the label and publication: 15 Gy SBRT to primary tumor, nephrectomy 4 weeks later. The samples were obtained from a clinical trial, where primary renal cell carcinomas were treated with 15 Gy stereotactic body radiation therapy and then removed by nephrectomy 4 weeks afterward. To track tumor-enriched clonotypes, serial peripheral blood was sampled from radiation-treated patients at baseline and at 2 weeks and 4 weeks after SBRT. All patients had renal cell carcinoma with clear cell pathology. The QIAamp DNA Blood Mini Kit (Qiagen) was used to prepare genomic DNA for TCR sequencing. The analyses included just those samples that passed every quality control check.

This TCR was recovered from a man aged 50-59 years with renal cell carcinoma. The sample was blood, taken from a patient whose treatment included radiotherapy and nephrectomy. This receptor chain uses TRBV5-4 and TRBJ1-2; there is no confident call for the D gene. The CDR3 region: CASSLRSVPYGYTF. The DNA reads as follows: TGTGCCAGCAGCTTGCGATCGGTGCCCTATGGCTACACCTTC.